Included here is one T cell receptor beta chain sequence, with context. The antigen is not known. Germline lookup yields CDR1 SGHRS and CDR2 YFSETQ. The junction had 7 bases not matched to a gene; V was cut back by 0 bases and J by 2 bases. This CDR3 region has 16 residues. The PCR was carried out with 60 Vbeta primers and 13 Jbeta primers. Generated by immunoSEQ multiplex PCR, the TCRdb table keeps only in-frame clones and is missing some. The sample includes roughly 180,000 clones, around 80% of them seen just once. The data derive from a study of cytomegalovirus exposure and HLA in healthy donors. Regarding the study as a whole: TCR beta V- and J-gene trimming was later associated with a missense DCLRE1C variant.

The clonotype comes from a woman aged 35 to 49 in good health and CMV-seropositive. The chain uses TRBV5-1 and TRBJ1-1; 7 nucleotides line up with TRBD1. The specimen was PBMCs. CDR3 amino acids: CASSLASTGANTEAFF. The CDR3 DNA reads as TGCGCCAGCAGCTTGGCATCTACAGGGGCCAACACTGAAGCTTTCTTT.